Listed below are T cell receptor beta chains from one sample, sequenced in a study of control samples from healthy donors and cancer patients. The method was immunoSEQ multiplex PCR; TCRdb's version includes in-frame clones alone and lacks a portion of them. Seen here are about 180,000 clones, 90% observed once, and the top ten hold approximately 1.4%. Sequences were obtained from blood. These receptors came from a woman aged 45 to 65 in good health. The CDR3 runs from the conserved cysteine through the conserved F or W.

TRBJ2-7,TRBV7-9,CASSTRGQHWGYEQYF
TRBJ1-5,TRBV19,CASSIPRDRNQPQHF
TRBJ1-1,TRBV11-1,CASSLNTGIATEAFF
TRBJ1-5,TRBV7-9,CASSGPHVSQHF
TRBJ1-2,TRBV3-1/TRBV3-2,CASSHTGSYYGYTF
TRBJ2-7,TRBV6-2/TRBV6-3,CASSYQGGYAYEQYF
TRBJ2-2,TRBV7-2,CASSPPGGGLGGELFF
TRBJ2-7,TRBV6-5,CASRPRTGLYEQYF
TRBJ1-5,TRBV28,CASSLGVRNQPQHF
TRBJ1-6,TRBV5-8,CASSRMDGSSYNSPLHF
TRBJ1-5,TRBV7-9,CASSQQGYHQPQHF
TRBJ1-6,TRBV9,CASSVRAGSNSPLHF
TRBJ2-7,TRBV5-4,CASSSTGLYEQYF
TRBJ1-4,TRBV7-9,CASRDIRTNEKLFF
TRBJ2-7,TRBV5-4,CASSLGRATYEQYF
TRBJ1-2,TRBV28,CASSLVGTGANYGYTF
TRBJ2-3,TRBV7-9,CASSLGDITDTQYF
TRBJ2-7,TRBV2,CASTTGTPISREQYF